Below, one TCR beta chain is given with its context. Its antigen is not identified. In TCRdb, the reads were re-called with MiXCR into one record per CDR3 protein. Of about 570,000 distinct CDR3 sequences detected, about 39% appear once; the ten largest clones hold 48%. The sample belongs to a study of T cell repertoires in cytomegalovirus infection. After removal of 7 bases from V and 4 bases from J, the junction contained 6 bases not matched to a gene. The CDR3 is 12 residues long. From germline, CDR1 is SQVTM and CDR2 ANQGSEA. V and J are TRBV29-1 and TRBJ1-2, with 7 bases matching TRBD1. Here the sequenced sample was cultured PBMCs, taken from culture after CMV antigen stimulation. This receptor was obtained from a human donor in good health (CMV status not recorded). Some clones in this sample may be carry-over from other donors' samples. In DNA form, the CDR3 reads TGCAGCGGGTACAGGGGTGGCTATGGCTACACCTTC. Protein sequence: CSGYRGGYGYTF.